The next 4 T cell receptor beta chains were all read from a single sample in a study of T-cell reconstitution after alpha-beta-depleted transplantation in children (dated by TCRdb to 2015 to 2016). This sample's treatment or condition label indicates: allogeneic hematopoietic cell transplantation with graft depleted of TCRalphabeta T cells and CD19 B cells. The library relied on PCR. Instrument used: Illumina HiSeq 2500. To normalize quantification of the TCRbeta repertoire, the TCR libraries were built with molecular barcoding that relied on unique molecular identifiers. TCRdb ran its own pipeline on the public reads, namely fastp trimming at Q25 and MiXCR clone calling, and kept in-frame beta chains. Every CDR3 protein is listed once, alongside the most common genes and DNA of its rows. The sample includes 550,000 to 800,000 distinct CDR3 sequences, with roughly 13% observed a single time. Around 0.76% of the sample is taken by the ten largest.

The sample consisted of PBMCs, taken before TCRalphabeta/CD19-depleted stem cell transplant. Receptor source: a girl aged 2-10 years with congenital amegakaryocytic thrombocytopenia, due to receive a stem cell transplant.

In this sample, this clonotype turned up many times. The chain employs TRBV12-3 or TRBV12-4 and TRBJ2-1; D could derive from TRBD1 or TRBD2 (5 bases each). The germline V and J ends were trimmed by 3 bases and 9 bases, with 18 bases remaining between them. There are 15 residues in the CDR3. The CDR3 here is CASSFIGRWDGEQFF. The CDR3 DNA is TGTGCCAGCAGTTTTATCGGTCGGTGGGACGGTGAGCAGTTCTTC.

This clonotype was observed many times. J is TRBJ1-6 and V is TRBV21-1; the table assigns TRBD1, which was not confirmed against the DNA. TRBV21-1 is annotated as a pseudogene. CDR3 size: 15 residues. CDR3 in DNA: TGTGCCAGCAGCCCCCCACAGCGATTTAATTCACCCCTCCACTTT. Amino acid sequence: CASSPPQRFNSPLHF.

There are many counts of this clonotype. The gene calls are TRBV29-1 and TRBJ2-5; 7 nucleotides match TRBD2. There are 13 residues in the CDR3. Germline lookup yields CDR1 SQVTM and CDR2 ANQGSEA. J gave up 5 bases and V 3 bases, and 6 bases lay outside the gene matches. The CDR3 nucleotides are TGCAGCGTTGACGGTTCTAGCGGCGAGACCCAGTACTTC. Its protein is CSVDGSSGETQYF.

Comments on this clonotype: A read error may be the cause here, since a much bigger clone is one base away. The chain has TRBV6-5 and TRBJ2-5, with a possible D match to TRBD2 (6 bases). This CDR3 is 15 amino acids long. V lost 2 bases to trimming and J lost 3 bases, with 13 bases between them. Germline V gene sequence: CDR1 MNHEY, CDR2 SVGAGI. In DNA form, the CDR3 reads TGTGCCAGCAGTTACCACCTAGCGAGAGAAGAGACCCAGTACTTC. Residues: CASSYHLAREETQYF.